This T cell receptor (beta chain) was sequenced in a study of blood T cells in healthy people across ages. As to this clonotype: The antigen remains unidentified.

Primed by a sample-barcoded 5' primer and a J-beta primer mix, a second PCR proceeded for 7 to 11 cycles. Each cDNA molecule received a tag from a template-switch adaptor that had 12 random nucleotides. Researchers report that each sample yielded at least 3 million CDR3-containing paired-end reads. TCRdb ran MiXCR on the 5' RACE reads and lists one entry per CDR3 protein. The sample shows 660,000 or so distinct CDR3 sequences, roughly 53% of them seen only once. CDR1 and CDR2 (germline): SNHLY, FYNNEI. The CDR3 is 14 amino acids. Between the trimmed V and J ends, which lost 4 bases and 7 bases, there was a span of 13 bases. Study-wide results and limits: It was found that TCR beta diversity correlated strongly with the percentage of naive T cells. Researchers said unsorted PBMCs prevented a conclusive naive versus antigen-experienced comparison.

The sample comprised blood. The rearrangement links TRBV2 to TRBJ2-2, with D hard to call. This clonotype was sampled from a man between 60 and 75 years old in good health. CDR3 sequence (DNA): TGTGCCAGCAGTGCCCGGACCGTGCGCGGGGAGCTGTTTTTT. As protein: CASSARTVRGELFF. Combining the CDR3 with reference TRBV2 and TRBJ2-2 gives the whole variable domain EPEVTQTPSHQVTQMGQEVILRCVPISNHLYFYWYRQILGQKVEFLVSFYNNEISEKSEIFDDQFSVERPDGSNFTLKIRSTKLEDSAMYFCASSARTVRGELFFGEGSRLTVL.